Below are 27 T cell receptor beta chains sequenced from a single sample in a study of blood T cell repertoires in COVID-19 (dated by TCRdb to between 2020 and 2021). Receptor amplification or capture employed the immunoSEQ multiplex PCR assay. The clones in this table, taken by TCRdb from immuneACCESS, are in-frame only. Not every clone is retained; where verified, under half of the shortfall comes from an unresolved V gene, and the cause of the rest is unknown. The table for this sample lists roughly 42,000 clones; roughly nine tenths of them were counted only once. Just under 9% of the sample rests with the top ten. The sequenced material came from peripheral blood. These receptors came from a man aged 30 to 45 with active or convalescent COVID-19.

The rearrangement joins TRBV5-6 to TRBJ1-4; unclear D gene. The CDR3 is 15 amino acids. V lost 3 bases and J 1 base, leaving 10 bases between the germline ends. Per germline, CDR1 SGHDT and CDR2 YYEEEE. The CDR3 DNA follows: TGTGCCAGCAGCTCGGGGTGGAGAACTAATGAAAAACTGTTTTTT. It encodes CASSSGWRTNEKLFF.

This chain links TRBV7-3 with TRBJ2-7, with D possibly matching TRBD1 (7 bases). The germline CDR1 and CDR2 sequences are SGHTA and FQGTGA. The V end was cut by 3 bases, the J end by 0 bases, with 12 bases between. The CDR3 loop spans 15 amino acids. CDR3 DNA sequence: TGTGCCAGCAGCTTGCGGGACAGCAGCTCCTACGAGCAGTACGTC. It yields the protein CASSLRDSSSYEQYV.

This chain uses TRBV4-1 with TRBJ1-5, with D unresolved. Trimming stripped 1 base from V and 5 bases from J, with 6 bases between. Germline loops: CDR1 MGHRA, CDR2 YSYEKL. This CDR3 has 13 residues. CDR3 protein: CASSQGYYQPQHF. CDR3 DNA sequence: TGCGCCAGCAGCCAAGGGTACTATCAGCCCCAGCATTTT.

The CDR3 sequence is CASRRLQTEAFF. Here the CDR3 DNA reads TGTGCCAGCAGACGACTACAGACTGAAGCTTTCTTT. V and J are TRBV7-2 and TRBJ1-1; no clear D gene. The V and J ends lost 6 bases and 5 bases respectively, with 10 bases between them. Per germline, CDR1 SGHTA and CDR2 FQGNSA. The CDR3 covers 12 residues.

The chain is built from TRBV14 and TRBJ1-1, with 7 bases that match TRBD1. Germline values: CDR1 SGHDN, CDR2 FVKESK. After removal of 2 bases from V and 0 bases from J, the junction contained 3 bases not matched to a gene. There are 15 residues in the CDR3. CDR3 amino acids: CASSQSRGMNTEAFF. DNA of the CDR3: TGTGCCAGCAGCCAAAGCAGGGGGATGAACACTGAAGCTTTCTTT.

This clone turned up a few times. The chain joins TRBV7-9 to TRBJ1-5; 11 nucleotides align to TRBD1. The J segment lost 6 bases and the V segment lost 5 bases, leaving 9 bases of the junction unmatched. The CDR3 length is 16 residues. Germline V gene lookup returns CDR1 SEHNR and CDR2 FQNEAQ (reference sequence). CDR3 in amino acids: CASSSSGTGGTQPQHF. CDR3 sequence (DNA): TGTGCCAGCAGCAGCTCCGGGACAGGGGGGACTCAGCCCCAGCATTTT.

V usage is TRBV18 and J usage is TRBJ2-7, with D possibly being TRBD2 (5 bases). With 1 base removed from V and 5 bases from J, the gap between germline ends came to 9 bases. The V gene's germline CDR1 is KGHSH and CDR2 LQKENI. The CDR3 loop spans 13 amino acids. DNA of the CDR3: TGTGCCAGCTCACCACTCTCCGGGGACGAGCAGTACTTC. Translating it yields CASSPLSGDEQYF.

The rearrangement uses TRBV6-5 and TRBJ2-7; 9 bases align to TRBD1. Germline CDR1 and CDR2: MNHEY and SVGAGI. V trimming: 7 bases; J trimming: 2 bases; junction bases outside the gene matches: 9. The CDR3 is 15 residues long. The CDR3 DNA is TGTGCCAGCAACCCCCCCGGGACAGGGACCTACGAGCAGTACTTC. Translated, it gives CASNPPGTGTYEQYF.

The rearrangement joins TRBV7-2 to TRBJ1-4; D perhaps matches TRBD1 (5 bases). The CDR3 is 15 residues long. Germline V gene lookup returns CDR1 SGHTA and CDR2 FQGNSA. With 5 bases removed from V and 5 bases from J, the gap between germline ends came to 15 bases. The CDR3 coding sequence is TGTGCCAGCAGCGCGGACACTCTGGTGAATGAAAAACTGTTTTTT. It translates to CASSADTLVNEKLFF.

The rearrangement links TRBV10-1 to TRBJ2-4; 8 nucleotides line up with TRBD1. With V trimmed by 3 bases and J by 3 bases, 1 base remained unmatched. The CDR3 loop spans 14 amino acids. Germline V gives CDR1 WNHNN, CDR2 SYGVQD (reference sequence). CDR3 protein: CASSDGTGKNIQYF. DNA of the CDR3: TGCGCCAGCAGTGACGGGACAGGCAAAAACATTCAGTACTTC.

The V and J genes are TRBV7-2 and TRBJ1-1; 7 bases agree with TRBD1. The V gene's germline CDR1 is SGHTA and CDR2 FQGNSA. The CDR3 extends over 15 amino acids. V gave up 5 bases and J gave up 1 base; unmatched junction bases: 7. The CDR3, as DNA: TGTGCCAGCAGCCCCAGACAGGGACCGAACACTGAAGCTTTCTTT. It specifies CASSPRQGPNTEAFF. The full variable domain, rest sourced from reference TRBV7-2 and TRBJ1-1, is GAGVSQSPSNKVTEKGKDVELRCDPISGHTALYWYRQSLGQGLEFLIYFQGNSAPDKSGLPSDRFSAERTGGSVSTLTIQRTQQEDSAVYLCASSPRQGPNTEAFFGQGTRLTVV.

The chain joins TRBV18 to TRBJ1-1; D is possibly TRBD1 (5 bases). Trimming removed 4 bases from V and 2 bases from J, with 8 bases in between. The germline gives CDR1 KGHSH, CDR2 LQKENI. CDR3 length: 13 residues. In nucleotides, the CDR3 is TGTGCCAGCTCACGGGGCCGAAACACTGAAGCTTTCTTT. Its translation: CASSRGRNTEAFF.

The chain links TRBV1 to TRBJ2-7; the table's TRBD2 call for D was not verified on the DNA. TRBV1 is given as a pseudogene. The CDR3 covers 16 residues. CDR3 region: CTSSQETSGRLHEQYV. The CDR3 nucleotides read TGCACCAGCAGCCAAGAGACTAGCGGGAGGCTCCACGAGCAGTACGTC.

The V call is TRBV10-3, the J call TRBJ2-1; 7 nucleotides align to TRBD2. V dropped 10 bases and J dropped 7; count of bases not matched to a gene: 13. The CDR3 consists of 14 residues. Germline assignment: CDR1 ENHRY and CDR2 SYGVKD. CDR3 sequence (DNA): TGTGCCACCGCGGGGGAGGGTACACGAAATGAGCAGTTCTTC. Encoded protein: CATAGEGTRNEQFF.

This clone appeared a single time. DNA of the CDR3: TGTGCCAGCAGCCAAAGCTCACTAGCGGGGGGGCAATACAATGAGCAGTTCTTC. Amino acid sequence: CASSQSSLAGGQYNEQFF. The chain employs TRBV3-1 (or the pseudogene TRBV3-2) and TRBJ2-1; the match to TRBD2 covers 13 bases. CDR3 length equals 18 residues. CDR1 LGHDT and CDR2 YNNKEL come from the germline V gene (reference sequence). V was pared by 2 bases and J by 4 bases, with 8 bases of the junction left unmatched.

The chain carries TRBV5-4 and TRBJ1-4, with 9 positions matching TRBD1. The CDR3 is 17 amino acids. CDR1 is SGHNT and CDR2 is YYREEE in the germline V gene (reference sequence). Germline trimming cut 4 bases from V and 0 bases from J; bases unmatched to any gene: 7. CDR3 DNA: TGTGCCAGCAGCCTGGGACAGGGACCTACAACTAATGAAAAACTGTTTTTT. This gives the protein CASSLGQGPTTNEKLFF.

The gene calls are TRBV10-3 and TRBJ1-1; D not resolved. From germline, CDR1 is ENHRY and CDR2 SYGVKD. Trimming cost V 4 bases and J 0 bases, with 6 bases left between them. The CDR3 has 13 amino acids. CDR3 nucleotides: TGTGCCATCAGTGTGGAGGTGAACACTGAAGCTTTCTTT. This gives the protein CAISVEVNTEAFF.

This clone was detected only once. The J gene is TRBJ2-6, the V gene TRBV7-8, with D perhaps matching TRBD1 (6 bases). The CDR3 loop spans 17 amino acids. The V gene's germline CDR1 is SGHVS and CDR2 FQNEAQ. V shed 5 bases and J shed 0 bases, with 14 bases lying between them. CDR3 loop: CASSARQDLSGANVLTF. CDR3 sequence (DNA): TGTGCCAGCAGCGCGAGACAGGACCTCTCTGGGGCCAACGTCCTGACTTTC.

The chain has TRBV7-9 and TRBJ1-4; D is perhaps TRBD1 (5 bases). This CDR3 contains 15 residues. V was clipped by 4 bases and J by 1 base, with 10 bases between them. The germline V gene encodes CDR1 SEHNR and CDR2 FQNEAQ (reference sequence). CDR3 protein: CASSSPQGTNEKLFF. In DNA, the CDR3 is TGTGCCAGCAGCTCACCTCAGGGAACTAATGAAAAACTGTTTTTT.

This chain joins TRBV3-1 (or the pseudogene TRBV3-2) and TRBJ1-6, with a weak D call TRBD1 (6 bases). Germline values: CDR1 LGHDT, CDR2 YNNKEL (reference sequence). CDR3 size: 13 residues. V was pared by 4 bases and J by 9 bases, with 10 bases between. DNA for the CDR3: TGTGCCAGCAGCCTCTCAGGGGTTTCACCCCTCCACTTT. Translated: CASSLSGVSPLHF.

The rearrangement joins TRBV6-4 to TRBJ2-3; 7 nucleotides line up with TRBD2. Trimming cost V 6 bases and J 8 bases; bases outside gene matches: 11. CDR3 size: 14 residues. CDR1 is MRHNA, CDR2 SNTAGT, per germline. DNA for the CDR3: TGTGCCAGCAGCCCCCGGGCGGGAGAAGGTACGCAGTATTTT. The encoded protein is CASSPRAGEGTQYF.

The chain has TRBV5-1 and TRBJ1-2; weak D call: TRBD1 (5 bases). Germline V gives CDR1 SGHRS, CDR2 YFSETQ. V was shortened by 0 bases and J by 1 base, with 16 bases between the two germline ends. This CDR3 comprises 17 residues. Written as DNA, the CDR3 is TGCGCCAGCAGCTTGGCGCAGGGAAGGGGTTATAACTATGGCTACACCTTC. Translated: CASSLAQGRGYNYGYTF.

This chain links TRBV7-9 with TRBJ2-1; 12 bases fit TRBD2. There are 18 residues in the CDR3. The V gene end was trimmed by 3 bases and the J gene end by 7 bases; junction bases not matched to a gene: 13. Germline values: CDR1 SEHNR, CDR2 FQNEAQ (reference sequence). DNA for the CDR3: TGTGCCAGCAGCTTCCCTCCAAGACTAGCGGGAGTCCGGAATGAGCAGTTCTTC. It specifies CASSFPPRLAGVRNEQFF.

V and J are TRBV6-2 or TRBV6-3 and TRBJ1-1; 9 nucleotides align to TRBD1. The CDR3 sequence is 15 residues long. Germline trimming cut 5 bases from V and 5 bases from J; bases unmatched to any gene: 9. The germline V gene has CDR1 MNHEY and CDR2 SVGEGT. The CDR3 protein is CASSTAGTGRTEAFF. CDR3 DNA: TGTGCCAGCAGTACCGCCGGGACAGGGCGGACTGAAGCTTTCTTT.

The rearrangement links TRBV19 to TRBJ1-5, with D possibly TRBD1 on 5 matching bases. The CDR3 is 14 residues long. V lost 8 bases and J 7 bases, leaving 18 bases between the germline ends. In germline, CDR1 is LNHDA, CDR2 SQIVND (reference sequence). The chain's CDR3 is CASQDRGSGQPQHF. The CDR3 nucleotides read TGTGCCAGTCAGGATCGGGGGTCGGGCCAGCCCCAGCATTTT. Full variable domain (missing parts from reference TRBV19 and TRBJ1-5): DGGITQSPKYLFRKEGQNVTLSCEQNLNHDAMYWYRQDPGQGLRLIYYSQIVNDFQKGDIAEGYSVSREKKESFPLTVTSAQKNPTAFYLCASQDRGSGQPQHFGDGTRLSIL.

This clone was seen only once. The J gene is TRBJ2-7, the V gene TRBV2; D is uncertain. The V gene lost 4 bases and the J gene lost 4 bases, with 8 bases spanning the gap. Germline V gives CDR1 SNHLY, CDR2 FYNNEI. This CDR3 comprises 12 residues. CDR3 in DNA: TGTGCCAGCAGTGGCGCAGGATACGAGCAGTACTTC. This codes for CASSGAGYEQYF.

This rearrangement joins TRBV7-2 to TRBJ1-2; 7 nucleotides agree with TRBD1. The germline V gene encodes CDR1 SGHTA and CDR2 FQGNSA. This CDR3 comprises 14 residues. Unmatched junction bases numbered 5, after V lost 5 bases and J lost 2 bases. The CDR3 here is CASSPTGQNYGYTF. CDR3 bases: TGTGCCAGCAGCCCCACGGGACAGAACTATGGCTACACCTTC.